Each of the 7 T cell receptor beta chains below was sequenced from the same sample in a study of blood T cell repertoires in COVID-19 (dated by TCRdb to about 2020). The library relied on the immunoSEQ multiplex PCR assay. TCRdb stores this immuneACCESS table with in-frame sequences only. Part of the clones is absent; in the studies checked, under half of the shortfall reflects unresolved V genes, and no reason is known for the rest. This sample gives approximately 300,000 clones in total; more than 70% of them show up just once. The top ten constitute around 10% of the sample. Sequencing was carried out using peripheral blood. All receptors come from a woman in her twenties or thirties with COVID-19, enrolled during active disease.

J is TRBJ1-1 and V is TRBV7-8; 8 bases are shared with TRBD1. Germline-derived CDR1 and CDR2 are SGHVS and FQNEAQ. The CDR3 covers 14 residues. The V gene end was trimmed by 3 bases and the J gene end by 8 bases; junction bases not matched to a gene: 8. Here the CDR3 DNA reads TGTGCCAGCAGCTTTAACAGGGGGTACGAGGAAGCTTTCTTT. This codes for CASSFNRGYEEAFF.

The chain joins TRBV7-9 to TRBJ2-7, with 8 bases that match TRBD2. V dropped 2 bases and J dropped 0; count of bases not matched to a gene: 3. This CDR3 contains 15 residues. Germline V gives CDR1 SEHNR, CDR2 FQNEAQ (reference sequence). The CDR3 nucleotides are TGTGCCAGCAGCTTAACTAGCGGCACCTCCTACGAGCAGTACTTC. Translated: CASSLTSGTSYEQYF.

The chain carries TRBV9 and TRBJ2-7, with 9 nucleotides matching TRBD1. The CDR3 loop spans 14 amino acids. The ends lost 2 bases at V and 3 bases at J; junction bases unmatched: 3. CDR1 and CDR2 (germline): SGDLS, YYNGEE. In DNA, the CDR3 is TGTGCCAGCAGCGTGGGGACAGGGAACTACGAGCAGTACTTC. Translated: CASSVGTGNYEQYF.

The chain employs TRBV4-2 and TRBJ1-6; no definite D call. The CDR3 runs 15 residues. V was shortened by 1 base and J by 7 bases, with 11 bases between the two germline ends. The germline V gene has CDR1 LGHNA and CDR2 YNFKEQ. CDR3 loop: CASSQAGVLNSPLHF. The DNA for the CDR3 is TGTGCCAGCAGCCAAGCCGGGGTTCTGAATTCACCCCTCCACTTT.

This clone was counted once. The chain links TRBV5-4 to TRBJ2-7; 8 nucleotides align to TRBD1. The CDR3 loop spans 15 amino acids. Per the germline V gene, CDR1 is SGHNT and CDR2 is YYREEE (reference sequence). V was clipped by 4 bases and J by 3 bases; unmatched bases: 9. CDR3 nucleotide sequence: TGTGCCAGCAGCCCGGCCGGGACAGGACTCTACGAGCAGTACTTC. Translation gives CASSPAGTGLYEQYF. The variable domain in full, with the rest retrieved from reference TRBV5-4 and TRBJ2-7, is ETGVTQSPTHLIKTRGQQVTLRCSSQSGHNTVSWYQQALGQGPQFIFQYYREEENGRGNFPPRFSGLQFPNYSSELNVNALELDDSALYLCASSPAGTGLYEQYFGPGTRLTVT.

The V and J genes are TRBV28 and TRBJ1-5; no firm D call. Germline V gene data show CDR1 as MDHEN and CDR2 as SYDVKM. This CDR3 is 16 amino acids long. Trimming stripped 7 bases from V and 1 base from J, with 17 bases between. CDR3 sequence (DNA): TGTGCCAGCATCTGGGGAGGGCCAGGCAGCAATCAGCCCCAGCATTTT. Translating gives CASIWGGPGSNQPQHF.

V and J are TRBV18 and TRBJ2-1; the match to TRBD2 covers 8 bases. The CDR3 runs 16 residues. Trimming took 4 bases from V and 7 from J; bases not matched to a gene: 12. Looked up from germline, CDR1 is KGHSH and CDR2 is LQKENI. CDR3 DNA sequence: TGTGCCAGCTCACAGCTTTCGGCGGGAGGAGGGAATGAGCAGTTCTTC. This gives the protein CASSQLSAGGGNEQFF.